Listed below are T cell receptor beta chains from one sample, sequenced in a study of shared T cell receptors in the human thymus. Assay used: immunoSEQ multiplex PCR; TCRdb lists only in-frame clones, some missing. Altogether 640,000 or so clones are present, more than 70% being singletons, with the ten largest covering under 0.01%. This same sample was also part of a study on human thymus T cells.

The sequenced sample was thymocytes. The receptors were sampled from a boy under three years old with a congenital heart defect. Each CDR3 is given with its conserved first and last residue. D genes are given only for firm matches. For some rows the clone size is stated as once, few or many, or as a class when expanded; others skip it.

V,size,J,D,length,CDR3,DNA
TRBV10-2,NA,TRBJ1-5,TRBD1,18,CASSEEPGDRGWDQPQHF,TGCGCCAGCAGTGAAGAGCCAGGGGACAGGGGCTGGGATCAGCCCCAGCATTTT
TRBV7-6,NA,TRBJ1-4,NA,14,CASSLVPDNEKLFF,TGTGCCAGCAGCTTAGTCCCAGATAATGAAAAACTGTTTTTT
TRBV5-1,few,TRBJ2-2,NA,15,CASSLGITSTGELFF,TGCGCCAGCAGCTTGGGAATTACAAGCACCGGGGAGCTGTTTTTT
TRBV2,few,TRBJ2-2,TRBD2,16,CASTGLAGVVPGELFF,TGTGCCAGCACGGGACTGGCGGGGGTGGTCCCCGGGGAGCTGTTTTTT
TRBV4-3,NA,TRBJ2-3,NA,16,CASSQDPTANTDTQYF,TGCGCCAGCAGCCAAGACCCGACAGCTAACACAGATACGCAGTATTTT
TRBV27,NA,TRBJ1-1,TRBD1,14,CASSSRQGVPEAFF,TGTGCCAGCAGTTCGAGACAGGGGGTACCTGAAGCTTTCTTT
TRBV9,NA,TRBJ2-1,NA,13,CASSVVANNEQFF,TGTGCCAGCAGCGTAGTGGCAAACAATGAGCAGTTCTTC
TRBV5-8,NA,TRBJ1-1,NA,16,CASSLKQGAFATEAFF,TGTGCCAGCAGCTTGAAACAGGGAGCGTTTGCCACTGAAGCTTTCTTT
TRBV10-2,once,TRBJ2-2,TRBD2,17,CASSESLAGPFTGELFF,TGCGCCAGCAGTGAGTCACTAGCGGGACCCTTCACCGGGGAGCTGTTTTTT
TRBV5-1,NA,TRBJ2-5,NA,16,CASSLGWGQYQETQYF,TGCGCCAGCAGCTTGGGATGGGGGCAGTACCAAGAGACCCAGTACTTC
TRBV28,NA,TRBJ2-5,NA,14,CASSSPGGGETQYF,TGTGCCAGCAGTTCCCCGGGGGGCGGGGAGACCCAGTACTTC
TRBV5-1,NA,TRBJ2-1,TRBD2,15,CASSLETSGYNEQFF,TGCGCCAGCAGCTTGGAGACTAGCGGCTACAATGAGCAGTTCTTC
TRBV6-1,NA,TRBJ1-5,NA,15,CASSGPTGSNQPQHF,TGTGCCAGCAGTGGCCCGACAGGAAGCAATCAGCCCCAGCATTTT
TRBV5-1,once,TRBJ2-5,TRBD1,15,CASSLGLDRTETQYF,TGCGCCAGCAGCTTGGGGCTGGACAGGACAGAGACCCAGTACTTC
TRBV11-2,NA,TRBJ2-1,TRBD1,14,CASSLGDRSNEQFF,TGTGCCAGCAGCTTAGGGGACAGGAGCAATGAGCAGTTCTTC
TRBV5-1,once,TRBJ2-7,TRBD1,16,CASSHMGSGTVYEQYF,TGCGCCAGCAGCCATATGGGCTCCGGGACAGTCTACGAGCAGTACTTC
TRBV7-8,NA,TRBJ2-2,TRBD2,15,CASSLVREGTGELFF,TGTGCCAGCAGCTTAGTGCGGGAGGGGACCGGGGAGCTGTTTTTT
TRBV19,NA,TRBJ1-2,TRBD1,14,CASFPSGGRDGYTF,TGTGCCAGTTTCCCTTCAGGGGGCCGGGATGGCTACACCTTC
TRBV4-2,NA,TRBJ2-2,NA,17,CASSQVRAGPFSGELFF,TGTGCCAGCAGCCAAGTCAGGGCAGGGCCTTTTTCCGGGGAGCTGTTTTTT
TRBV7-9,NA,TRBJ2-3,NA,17,CASSPGETSLNTDTQYF,TGTGCCAGCAGCCCCGGGGAGACCTCACTCAACACAGATACGCAGTATTTT
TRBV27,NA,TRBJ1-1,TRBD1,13,CASSLTGEAEAFF,TGTGCCAGCAGTTTGACAGGGGAAGCTGAAGCTTTCTTT
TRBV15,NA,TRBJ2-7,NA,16,CATSRLARGESYEQYF,TGTGCCACCAGCAGACTCGCCAGGGGGGAGAGTTACGAGCAGTACTTC
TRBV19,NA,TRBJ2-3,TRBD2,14,CASSCGGRADTQYF,TGTGCCAGTAGTTGCGGTGGGAGGGCAGATACGCAGTATTTT
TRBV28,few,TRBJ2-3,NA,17,CASSLWSKGGSTDTQYF,TGTGCCAGCAGTTTATGGTCGAAAGGGGGTAGCACAGATACGCAGTATTTT
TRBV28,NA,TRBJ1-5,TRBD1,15,CASSLPDRVDQPQHF,TGTGCCAGCAGTTTACCTGACAGGGTTGATCAGCCCCAGCATTTT
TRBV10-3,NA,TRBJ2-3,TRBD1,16,CAIRKDRAGRTDTQYF,TGTGCCATCAGGAAGGACAGGGCTGGGCGCACAGATACGCAGTATTTT
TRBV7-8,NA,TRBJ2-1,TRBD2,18,CASHPGGAEREGRNEQFF,TGTGCCAGCCACCCTGGAGGGGCCGAGCGGGAGGGCCGTAATGAGCAGTTCTTC
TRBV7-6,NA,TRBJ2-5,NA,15,CASSSGNTEGETQYF,TGTGCCAGCAGCTCAGGAAACACGGAAGGCGAGACCCAGTACTTC
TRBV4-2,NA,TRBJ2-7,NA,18,CASSQEVPQLAPDYEQYF,TGTGCCAGCAGCCAAGAAGTACCCCAACTCGCCCCTGACTACGAGCAGTACTTC
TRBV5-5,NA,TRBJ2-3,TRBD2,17,CASSRGVAGVETDTQYF,TGTGCCAGCAGCCGGGGGGTGGCGGGGGTTGAAACAGATACGCAGTATTTT
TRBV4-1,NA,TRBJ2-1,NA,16,CASSPLPQLTYNEQFF,TGCGCCAGCAGCCCCCTTCCACAGCTGACCTACAATGAGCAGTTCTTC
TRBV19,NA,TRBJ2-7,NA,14,CASSPTGSSYEQYF,TGTGCCAGTAGTCCCACCGGGAGCTCCTACGAGCAGTACTTC
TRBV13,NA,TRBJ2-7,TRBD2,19,CASSFKPGRTSGGAYEQYF,TGTGCCAGCAGCTTCAAACCGGGTAGGACTAGCGGGGGGGCATACGAGCAGTACTTC